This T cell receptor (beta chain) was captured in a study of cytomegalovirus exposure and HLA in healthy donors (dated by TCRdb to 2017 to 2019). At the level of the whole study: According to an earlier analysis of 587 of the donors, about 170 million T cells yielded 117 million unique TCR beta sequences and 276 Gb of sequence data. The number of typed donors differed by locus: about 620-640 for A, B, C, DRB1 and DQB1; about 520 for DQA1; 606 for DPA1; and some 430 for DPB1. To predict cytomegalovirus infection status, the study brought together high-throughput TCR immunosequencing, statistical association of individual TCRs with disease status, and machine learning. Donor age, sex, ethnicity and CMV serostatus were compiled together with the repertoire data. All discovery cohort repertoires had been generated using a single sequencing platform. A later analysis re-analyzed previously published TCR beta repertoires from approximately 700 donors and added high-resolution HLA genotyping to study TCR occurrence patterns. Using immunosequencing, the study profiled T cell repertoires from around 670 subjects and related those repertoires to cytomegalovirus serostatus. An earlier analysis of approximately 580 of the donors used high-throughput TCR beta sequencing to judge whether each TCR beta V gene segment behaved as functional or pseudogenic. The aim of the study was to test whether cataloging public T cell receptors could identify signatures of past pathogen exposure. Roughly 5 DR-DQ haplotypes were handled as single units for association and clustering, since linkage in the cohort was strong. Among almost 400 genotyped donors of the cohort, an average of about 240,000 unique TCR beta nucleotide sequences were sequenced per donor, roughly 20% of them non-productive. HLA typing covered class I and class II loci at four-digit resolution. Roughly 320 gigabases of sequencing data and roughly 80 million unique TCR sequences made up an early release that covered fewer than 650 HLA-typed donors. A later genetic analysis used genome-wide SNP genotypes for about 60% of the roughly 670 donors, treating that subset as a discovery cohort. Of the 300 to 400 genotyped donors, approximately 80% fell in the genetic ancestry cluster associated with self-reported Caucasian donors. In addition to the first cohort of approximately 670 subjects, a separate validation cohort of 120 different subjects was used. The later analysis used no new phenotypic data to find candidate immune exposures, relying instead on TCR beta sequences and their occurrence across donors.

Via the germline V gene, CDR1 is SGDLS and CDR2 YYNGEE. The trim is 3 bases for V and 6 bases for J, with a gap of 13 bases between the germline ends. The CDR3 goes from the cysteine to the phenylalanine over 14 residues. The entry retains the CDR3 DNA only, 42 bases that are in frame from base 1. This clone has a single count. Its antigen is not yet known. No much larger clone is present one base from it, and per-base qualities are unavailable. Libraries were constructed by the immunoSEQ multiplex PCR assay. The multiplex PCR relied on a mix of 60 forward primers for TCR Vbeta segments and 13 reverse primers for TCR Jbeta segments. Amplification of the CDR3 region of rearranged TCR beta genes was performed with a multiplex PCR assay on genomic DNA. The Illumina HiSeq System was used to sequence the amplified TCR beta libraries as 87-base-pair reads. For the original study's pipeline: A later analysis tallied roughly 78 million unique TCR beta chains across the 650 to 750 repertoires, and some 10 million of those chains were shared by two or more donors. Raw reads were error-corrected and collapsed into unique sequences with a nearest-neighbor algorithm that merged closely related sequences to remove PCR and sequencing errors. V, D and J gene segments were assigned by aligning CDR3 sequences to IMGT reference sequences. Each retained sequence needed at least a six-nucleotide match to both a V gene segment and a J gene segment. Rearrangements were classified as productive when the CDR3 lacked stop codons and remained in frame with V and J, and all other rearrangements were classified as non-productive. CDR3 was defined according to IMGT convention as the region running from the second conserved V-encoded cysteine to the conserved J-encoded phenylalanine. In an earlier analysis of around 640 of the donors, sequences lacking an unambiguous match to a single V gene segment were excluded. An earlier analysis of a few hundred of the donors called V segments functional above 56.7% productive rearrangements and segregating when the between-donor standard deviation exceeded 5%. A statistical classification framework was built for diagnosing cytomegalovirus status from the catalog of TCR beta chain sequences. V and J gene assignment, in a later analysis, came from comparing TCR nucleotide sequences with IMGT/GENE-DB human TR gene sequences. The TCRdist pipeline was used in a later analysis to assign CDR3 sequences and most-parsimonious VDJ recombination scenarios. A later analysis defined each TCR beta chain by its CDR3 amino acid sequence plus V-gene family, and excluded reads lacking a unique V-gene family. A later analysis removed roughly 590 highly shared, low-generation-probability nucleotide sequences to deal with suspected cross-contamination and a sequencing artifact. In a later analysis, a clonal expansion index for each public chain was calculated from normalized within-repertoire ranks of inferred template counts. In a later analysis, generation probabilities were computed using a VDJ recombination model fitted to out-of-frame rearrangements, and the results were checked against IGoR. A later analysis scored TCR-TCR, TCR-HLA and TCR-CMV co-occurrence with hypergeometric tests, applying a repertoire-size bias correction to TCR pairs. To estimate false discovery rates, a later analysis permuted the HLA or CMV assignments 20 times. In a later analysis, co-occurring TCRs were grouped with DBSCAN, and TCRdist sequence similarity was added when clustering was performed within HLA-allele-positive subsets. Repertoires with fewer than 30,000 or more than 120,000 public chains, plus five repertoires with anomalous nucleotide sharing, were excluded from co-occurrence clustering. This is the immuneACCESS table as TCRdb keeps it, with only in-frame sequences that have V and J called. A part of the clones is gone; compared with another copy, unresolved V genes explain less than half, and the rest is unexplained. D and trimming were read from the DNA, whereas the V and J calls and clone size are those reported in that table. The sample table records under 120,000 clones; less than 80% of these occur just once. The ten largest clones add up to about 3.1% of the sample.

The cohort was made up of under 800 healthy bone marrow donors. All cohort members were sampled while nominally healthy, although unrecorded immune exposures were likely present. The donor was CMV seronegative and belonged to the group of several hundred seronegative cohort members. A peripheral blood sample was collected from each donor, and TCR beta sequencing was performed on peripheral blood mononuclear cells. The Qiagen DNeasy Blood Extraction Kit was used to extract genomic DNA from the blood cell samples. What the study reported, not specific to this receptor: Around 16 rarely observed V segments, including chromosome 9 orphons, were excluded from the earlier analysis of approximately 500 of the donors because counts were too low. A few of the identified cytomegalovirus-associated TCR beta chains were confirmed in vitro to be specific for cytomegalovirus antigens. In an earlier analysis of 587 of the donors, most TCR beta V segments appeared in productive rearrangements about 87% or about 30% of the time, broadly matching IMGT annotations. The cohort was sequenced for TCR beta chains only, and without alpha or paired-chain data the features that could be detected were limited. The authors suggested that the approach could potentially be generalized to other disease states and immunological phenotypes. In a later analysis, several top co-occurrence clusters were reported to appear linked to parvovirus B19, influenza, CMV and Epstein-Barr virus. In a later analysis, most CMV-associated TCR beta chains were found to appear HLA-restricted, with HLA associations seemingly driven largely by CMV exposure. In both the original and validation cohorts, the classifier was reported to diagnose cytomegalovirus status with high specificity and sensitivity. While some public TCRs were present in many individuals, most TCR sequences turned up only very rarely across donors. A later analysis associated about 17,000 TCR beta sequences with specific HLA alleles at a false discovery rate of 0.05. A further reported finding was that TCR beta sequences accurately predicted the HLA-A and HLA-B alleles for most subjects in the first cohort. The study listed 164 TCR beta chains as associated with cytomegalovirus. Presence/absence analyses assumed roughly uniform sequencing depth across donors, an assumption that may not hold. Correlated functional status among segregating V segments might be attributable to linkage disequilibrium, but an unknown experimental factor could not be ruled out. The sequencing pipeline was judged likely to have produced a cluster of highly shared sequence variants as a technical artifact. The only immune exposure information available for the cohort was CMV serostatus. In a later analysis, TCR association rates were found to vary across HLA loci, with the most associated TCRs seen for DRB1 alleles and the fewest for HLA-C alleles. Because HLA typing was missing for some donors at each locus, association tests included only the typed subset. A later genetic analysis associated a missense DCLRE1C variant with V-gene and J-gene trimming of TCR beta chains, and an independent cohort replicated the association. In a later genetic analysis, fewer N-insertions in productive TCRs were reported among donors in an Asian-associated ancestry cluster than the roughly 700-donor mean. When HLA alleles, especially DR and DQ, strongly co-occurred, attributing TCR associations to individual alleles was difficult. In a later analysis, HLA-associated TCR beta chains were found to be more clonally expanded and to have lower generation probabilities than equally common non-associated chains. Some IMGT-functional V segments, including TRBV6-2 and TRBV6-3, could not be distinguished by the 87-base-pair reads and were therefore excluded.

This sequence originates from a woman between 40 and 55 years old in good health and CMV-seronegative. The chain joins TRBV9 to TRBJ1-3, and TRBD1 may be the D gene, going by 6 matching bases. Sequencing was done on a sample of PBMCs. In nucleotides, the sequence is TGTGCCAGCAGCGCCAGTGGGGGGGCAAACACCATATATTTT. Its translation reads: CASSASGGANTIYF.